A single sample gave rise to the 5 T cell receptor beta chains below, sequenced in a study of Graves' ophthalmopathy and Graves' hyperthyroidism (dated 2018 in TCRdb). Sequencing relied on an Illumina HiSeq 2000. TCR beta CDR3 regions were amplified from RNA transcripts for repertoire sequencing. HTBI primers and the Qiagen OneStep RT-PCR kit were used in a first-round RT-PCR, which was followed by a second-round multiplex PCR, size selection and purification. TCRdb reran the public reads through fastp at Q25 and MiXCR, keeping productive beta chains. Each CDR3 protein appears once, grouped with its most common genes and DNA. Here the sample has roughly 610,000 distinct CDR3 sequences; approximately 22% occur a single time. 7.1% of the sample rests with the top ten. Material for sequencing was peripheral blood. The receptors shown here come from a woman younger than 35 with stable Graves' hyperthyroidism. Some clones in this sample may be carry-over from other donors' samples. Donor details come from another sample of the same person, matched by shared clones.

This clonotype was observed many times. This rearrangement joins TRBV12-3 or TRBV12-4 to TRBJ1-2; 7 bases match TRBD1. The CDR3 length is 13 residues. V was pared by 6 bases and J by 4 bases, with 5 bases of the junction left unmatched. CDR3 coding DNA: TGTGCCAGCAGAAACCGGGACAGCTATGGCTACACCTTC. Its protein product is CASRNRDSYGYTF.

V and J are TRBV6-1 and TRBJ1-5, with D unclear. The CDR3 loop spans 15 amino acids. Germline lookup yields CDR1 MNHNS and CDR2 SASEGT. Trimming left V 5 bases short and J 4 bases short, with 15 bases between. The DNA for the CDR3 is TGTGCCAGCAGTCCAAGAGGATTACTAAATCAGCCCCAGCATTTT. As protein: CASSPRGLLNQPQHF.

The sample holds many counts of this clonotype. The chain links TRBV10-1 to TRBJ2-2; D gene uncertain. The CDR3 is 14 residues long. CDR1 WNHNN and CDR2 SYGVQD come from the germline V gene (reference sequence). V lost 4 bases to trimming and J lost 2 bases, with 8 bases between them. CDR3 bases: TGCGCCAGCAGTGGGCAGATCAACACCGGGGAGCTGTTTTTT. As protein: CASSGQINTGELFF.

This clonotype was found a few times. The chain recombines TRBV12-3 or TRBV12-4 with TRBJ2-5; a weak D match, TRBD1 (6 bases). This CDR3 contains 16 residues. The V and J ends lost 2 bases and 3 bases respectively, with 16 bases between them. The CDR3 region is CASSLWADRKKETQYF. The CDR3 DNA reads TGTGCCAGCAGTTTATGGGCAGACAGGAAGAAAGAGACCCAGTACTTC.

This clonotype has at least ten counts. The V and J genes are TRBV5-1 and TRBJ1-2; perhaps TRBD1 as D (6 bases). The V gene lost 0 bases and the J gene lost 2 bases, with 11 bases spanning the gap. Germline V gives CDR1 SGHRS, CDR2 YFSETQ. CDR3 length: 15 residues. Here the CDR3 DNA reads TGCGCCAGCAGCTTGGTCGGGGACAAGAACTATGGCTACACCTTC. Encoded protein: CASSLVGDKNYGYTF.